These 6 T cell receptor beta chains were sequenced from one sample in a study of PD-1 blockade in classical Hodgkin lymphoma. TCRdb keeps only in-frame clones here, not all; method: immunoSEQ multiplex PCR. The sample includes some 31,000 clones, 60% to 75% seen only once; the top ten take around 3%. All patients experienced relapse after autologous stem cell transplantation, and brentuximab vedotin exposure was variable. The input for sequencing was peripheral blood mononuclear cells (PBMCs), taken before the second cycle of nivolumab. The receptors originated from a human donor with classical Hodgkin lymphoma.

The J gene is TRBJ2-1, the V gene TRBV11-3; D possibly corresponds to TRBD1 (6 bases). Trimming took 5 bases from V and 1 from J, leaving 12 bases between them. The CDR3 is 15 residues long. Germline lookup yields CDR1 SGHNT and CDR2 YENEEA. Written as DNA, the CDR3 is TGTGCCAGCAGCCTTGGACAGCAATCCTACAATGAGCAGTTCTTC. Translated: CASSLGQQSYNEQFF.

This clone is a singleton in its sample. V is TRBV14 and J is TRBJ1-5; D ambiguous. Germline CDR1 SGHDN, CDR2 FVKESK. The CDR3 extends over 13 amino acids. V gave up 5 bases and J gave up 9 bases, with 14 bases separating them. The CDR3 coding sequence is TGTGCCAGCAGCTTACACCCAAGGGCGCCCCAGCATTTT. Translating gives CASSLHPRAPQHF.

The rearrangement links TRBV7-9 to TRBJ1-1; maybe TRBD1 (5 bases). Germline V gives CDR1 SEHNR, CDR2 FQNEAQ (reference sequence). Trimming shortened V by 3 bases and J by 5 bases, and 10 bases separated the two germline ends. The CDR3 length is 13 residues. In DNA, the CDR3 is TGTGCCAGCAGCTTGGGGACCGGGACTGAAGCTTTCTTT. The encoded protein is CASSLGTGTEAFF.

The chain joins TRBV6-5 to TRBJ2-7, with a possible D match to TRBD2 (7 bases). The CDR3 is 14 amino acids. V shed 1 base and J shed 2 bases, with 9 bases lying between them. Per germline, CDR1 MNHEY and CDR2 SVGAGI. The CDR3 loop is CASSYYGGPYEQYF. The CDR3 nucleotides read TGTGCCAGCAGTTACTACGGGGGGCCCTACGAGCAGTACTTC.

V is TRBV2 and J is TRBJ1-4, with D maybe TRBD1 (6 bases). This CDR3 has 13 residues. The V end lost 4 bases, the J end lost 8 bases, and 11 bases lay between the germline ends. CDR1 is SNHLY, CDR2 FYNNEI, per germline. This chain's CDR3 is CASSGQVHEKLFF. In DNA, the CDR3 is TGTGCCAGCAGTGGACAGGTTCACGAAAAACTGTTTTTT.

The CDR3 region is CASSPRLDQNIQYF. For the CDR3, the DNA is TGTGCCAGCAGTCCTAGACTAGACCAAAACATTCAGTACTTC. The V gene is TRBV11-1, the J gene TRBJ2-4; weak D call: TRBD2 (6 bases). The CDR3 totals 14 residues. V was clipped by 6 bases and J by 5 bases, with 14 bases between them. The germline CDR1 and CDR2 sequences are SGHAT and FQDESV (reference sequence).